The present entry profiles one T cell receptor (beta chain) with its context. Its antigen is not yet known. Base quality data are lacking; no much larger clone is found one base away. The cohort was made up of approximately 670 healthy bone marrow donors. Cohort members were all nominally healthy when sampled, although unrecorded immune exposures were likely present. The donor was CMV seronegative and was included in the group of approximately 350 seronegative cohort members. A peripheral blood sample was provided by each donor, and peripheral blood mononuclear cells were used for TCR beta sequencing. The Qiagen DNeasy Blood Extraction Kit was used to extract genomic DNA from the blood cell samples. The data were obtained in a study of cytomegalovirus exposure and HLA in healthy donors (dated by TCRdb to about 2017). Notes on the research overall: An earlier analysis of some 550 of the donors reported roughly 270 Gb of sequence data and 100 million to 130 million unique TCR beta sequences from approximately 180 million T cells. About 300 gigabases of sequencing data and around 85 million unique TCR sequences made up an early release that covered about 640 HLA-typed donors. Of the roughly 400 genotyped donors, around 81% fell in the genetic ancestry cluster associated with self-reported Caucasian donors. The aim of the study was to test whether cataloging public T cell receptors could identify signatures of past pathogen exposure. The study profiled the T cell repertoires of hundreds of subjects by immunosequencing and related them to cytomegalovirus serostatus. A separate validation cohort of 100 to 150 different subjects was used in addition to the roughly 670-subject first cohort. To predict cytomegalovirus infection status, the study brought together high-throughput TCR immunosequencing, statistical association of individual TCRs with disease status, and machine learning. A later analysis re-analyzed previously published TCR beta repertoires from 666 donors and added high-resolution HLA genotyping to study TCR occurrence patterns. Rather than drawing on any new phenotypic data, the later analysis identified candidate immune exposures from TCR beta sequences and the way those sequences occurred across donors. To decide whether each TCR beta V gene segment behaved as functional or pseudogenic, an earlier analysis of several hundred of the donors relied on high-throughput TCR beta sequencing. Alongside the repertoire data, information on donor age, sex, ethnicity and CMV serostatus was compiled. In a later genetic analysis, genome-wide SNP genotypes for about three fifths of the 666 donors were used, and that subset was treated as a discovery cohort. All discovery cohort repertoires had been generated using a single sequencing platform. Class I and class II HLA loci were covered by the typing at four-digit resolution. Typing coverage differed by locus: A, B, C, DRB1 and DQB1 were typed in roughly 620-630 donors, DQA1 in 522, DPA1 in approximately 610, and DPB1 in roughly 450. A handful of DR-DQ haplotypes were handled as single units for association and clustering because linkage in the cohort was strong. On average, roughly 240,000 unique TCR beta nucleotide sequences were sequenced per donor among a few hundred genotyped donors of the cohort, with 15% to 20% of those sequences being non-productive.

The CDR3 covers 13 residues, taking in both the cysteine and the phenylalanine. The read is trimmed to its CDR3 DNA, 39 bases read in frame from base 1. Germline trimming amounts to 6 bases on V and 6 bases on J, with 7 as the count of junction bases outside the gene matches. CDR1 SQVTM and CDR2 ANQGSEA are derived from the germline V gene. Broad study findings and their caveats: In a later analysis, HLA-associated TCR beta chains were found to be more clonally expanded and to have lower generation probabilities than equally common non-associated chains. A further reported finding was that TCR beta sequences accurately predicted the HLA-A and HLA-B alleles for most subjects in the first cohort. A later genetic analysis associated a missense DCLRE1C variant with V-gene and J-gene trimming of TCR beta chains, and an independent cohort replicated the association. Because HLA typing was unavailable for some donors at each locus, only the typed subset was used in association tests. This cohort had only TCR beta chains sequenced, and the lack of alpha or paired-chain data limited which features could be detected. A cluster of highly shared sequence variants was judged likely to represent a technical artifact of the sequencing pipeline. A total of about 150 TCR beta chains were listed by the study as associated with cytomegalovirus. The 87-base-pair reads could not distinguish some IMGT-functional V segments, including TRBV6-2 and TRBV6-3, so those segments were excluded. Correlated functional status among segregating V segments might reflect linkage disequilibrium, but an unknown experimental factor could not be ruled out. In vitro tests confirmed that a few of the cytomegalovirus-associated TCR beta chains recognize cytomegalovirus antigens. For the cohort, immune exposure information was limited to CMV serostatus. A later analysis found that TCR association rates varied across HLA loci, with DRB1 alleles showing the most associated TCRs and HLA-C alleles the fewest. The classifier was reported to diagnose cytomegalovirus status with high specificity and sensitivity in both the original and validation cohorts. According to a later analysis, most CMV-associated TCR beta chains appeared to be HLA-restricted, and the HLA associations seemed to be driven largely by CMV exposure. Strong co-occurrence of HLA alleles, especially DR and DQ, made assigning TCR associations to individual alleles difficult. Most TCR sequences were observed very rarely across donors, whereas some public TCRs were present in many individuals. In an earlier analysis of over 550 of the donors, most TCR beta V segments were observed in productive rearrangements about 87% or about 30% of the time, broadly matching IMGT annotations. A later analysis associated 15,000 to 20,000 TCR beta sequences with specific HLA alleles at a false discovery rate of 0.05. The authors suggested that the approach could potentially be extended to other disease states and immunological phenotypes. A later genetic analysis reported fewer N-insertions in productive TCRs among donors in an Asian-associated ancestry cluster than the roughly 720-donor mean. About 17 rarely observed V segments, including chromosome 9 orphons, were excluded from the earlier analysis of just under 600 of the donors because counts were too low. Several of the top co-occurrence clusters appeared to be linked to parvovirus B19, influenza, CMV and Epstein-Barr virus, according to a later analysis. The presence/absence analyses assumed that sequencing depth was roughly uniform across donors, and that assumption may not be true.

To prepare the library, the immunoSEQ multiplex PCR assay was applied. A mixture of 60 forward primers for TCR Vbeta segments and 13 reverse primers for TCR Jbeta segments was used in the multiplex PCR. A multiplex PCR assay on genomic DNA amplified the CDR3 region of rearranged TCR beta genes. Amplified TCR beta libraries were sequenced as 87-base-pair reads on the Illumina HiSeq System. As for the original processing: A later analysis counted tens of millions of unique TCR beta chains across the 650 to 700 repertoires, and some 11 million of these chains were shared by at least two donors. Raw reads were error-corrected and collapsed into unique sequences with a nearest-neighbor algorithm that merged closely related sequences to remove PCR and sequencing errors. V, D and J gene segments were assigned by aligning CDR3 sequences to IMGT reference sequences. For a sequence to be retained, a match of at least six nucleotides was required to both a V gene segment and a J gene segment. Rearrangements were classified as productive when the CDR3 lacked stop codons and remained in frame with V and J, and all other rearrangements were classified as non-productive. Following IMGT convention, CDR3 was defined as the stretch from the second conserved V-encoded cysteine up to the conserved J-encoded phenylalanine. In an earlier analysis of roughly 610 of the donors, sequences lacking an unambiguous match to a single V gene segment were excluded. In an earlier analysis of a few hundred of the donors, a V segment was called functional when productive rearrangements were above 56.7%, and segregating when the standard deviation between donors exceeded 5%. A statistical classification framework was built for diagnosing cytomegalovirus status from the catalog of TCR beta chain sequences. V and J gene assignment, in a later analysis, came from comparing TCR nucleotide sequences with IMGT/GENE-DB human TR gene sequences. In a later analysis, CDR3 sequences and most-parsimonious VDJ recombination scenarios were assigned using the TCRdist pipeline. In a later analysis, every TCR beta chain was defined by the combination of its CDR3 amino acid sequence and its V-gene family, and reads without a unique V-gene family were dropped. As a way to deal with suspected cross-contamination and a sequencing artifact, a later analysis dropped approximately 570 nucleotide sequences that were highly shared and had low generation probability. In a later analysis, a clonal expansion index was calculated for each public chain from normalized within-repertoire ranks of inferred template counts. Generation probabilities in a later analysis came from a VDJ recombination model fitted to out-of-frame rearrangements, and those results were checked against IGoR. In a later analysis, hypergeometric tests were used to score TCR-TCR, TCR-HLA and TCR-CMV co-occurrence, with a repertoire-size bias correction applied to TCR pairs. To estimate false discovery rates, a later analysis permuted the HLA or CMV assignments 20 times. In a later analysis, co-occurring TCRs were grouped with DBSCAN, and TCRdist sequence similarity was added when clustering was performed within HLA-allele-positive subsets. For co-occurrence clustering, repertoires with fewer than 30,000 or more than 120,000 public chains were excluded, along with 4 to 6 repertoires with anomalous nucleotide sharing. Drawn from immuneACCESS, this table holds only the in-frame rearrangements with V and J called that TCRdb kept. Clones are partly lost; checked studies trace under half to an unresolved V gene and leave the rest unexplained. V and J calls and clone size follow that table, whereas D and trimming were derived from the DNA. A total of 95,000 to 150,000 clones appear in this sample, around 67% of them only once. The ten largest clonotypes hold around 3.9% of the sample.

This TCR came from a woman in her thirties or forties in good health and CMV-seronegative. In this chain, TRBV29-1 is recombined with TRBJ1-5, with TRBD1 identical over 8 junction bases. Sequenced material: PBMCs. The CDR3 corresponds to CSVVTGGSQPQHF. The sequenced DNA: TGCAGCGTAGTTACAGGGGGAAGTCAGCCCCAGCATTTT.